Listed here are 25 T cell receptor beta chains from one sample, sequenced in a study of shared clonotypes between healthy human individuals (dated by TCRdb to the early 2020s). Library method: the immunoSEQ multiplex PCR assay. In TCRdb, the immuneACCESS table is reduced to in-frame sequences with V and J assigned. These tables do not hold every clone; where another copy was compared, an unresolved V gene accounts for under half, and the others remain unexplained. This sample holds over 2 million clones; around 93% were observed only once. Around 0.35% of the sample rests with the top ten. The sample was naive CD4+ T cells from PBMCs. In the paper's terms, the cell subset or site label means: CD45RA+ positively selected. These receptors came from a man between 18 and 29 years old in good health. Some clones in this sample may be carry-over from other donors' samples.

Regarding this clone: The same CDR3 also results from other DNA sequences found in this sample. The chain links TRBV11-3 to TRBJ2-1; D might be TRBD2 (5 bases). Trimming shortened V by 3 bases and J by 0 bases, and 9 bases separated the two germline ends. CDR1 is SGHNT and CDR2 is YENEEA in the germline V gene. The CDR3 covers 15 residues. The CDR3 DNA follows: TGTGCCAGCAGCTTGACTACTGGCTCCTACAATGAGCAGTTCTTC. Translating it yields CASSLTTGSYNEQFF. The whole variable domain, remainder taken from reference TRBV11-3 and TRBJ2-1, is EAGVVQSPRYKIIEKKQPVAFWCNPISGHNTLYWYLQNLGQGPELLIRYENEEAVDDSQLPKDRFSAERLKGVDSTLKIQPAELGDSAVYLCASSLTTGSYNEQFFGPGTRLTVL.

A single count supports this clone. The rearrangement links TRBV6-5 to TRBJ1-4; D is ambiguous. The CDR3 runs to 15 residues. With 2 bases removed from V and 0 bases from J, the gap between germline ends came to 7 bases. CDR1 MNHEY and CDR2 SVGAGI come from the germline V gene. The DNA of the CDR3 is TGTGCCAGCAGTTACCGAATCGCAACTAATGAAAAACTGTTTTTT. Translation gives CASSYRIATNEKLFF.

The sample holds one count of this clone. The chain links TRBV28 to TRBJ1-2, with D possibly matching TRBD1 (5 bases). The V end lost 10 bases, the J end lost 7 bases, and 19 bases lay between the germline ends. Germline V CDR1 and CDR2: MDHEN, SYDVKM. This CDR3 contains 13 residues. CDR3 coding DNA: TGTGCCAACTCACCTGGGACCGGGGGTGGCTACACCTTC. Protein sequence: CANSPGTGGGYTF.

The chain links TRBV10-3 to TRBJ2-2; TRBD2 aligns across 10 bases. J was trimmed by 3 bases and V by 5 bases; bases with no gene match: 9. This CDR3 is built from 17 residues. The germline V gene has CDR1 ENHRY and CDR2 SYGVKD. The CDR3 here is CAISKPPTSGYTGELFF. The CDR3 DNA is TGTGCCATCAGTAAACCCCCGACTAGCGGGTACACCGGGGAGCTGTTTTTT.

The chain joins TRBV10-3 to TRBJ2-1; D could derive from TRBD1 or TRBD2 (5 bases each). V was clipped by 6 bases and J by 12 bases, with 15 bases between them. The CDR3 sequence is 12 residues long. Germline CDR1 reads ENHRY; CDR2 reads SYGVKD. CDR3 sequence (DNA): TGTGCCATCAGCTCGGGACCCCCGAGGCAGTTCTTC. Encoded protein: CAISSGPPRQFF.

V is TRBV28 and J is TRBJ1-5; D not certain. Germline V gene data show CDR1 as MDHEN and CDR2 as SYDVKM. The CDR3 runs to 17 residues. V dropped 3 bases and J dropped 3 bases, with 18 bases sitting between them. The DNA of the CDR3 is TGTGCCAGCAGTTTCGCCTCTTCAAGCGGGTACAATCAGCCCCAGCATTTT. As protein: CASSFASSSGYNQPQHF.

The rearrangement joins TRBV27 to TRBJ2-7; 7 nucleotides line up with TRBD2. Germline assignment: CDR1 MNHEY and CDR2 SMNVEV (reference sequence). V shed 6 bases, J shed 0 bases, and the junction held 14 bases outside the gene matches. This CDR3 has 17 amino acids. CDR3 nucleotide sequence: TGTGCCAGCAGGGACGGCGGGGCTAGCGGACTCTCCTACGAGCAGTACTTC. Translating it yields CASRDGGASGLSYEQYF.

The chain couples TRBV2 to TRBJ2-1, with 8 nucleotides matching TRBD2. V gave up 5 bases and J gave up 2 bases; unmatched junction bases: 11. The CDR3 is 17 amino acids. Germline V gene sequence: CDR1 SNHLY, CDR2 FYNNEI. The CDR3 DNA reads TGTGCCAGCAGTCGGGGGGGAAGGACCTACCCCTACAATGAGCAGTTCTTC. Protein sequence: CASSRGGRTYPYNEQFF. The whole variable domain, remainder taken from reference TRBV2 and TRBJ2-1, is EPEVTQTPSHQVTQMGQEVILRCVPISNHLYFYWYRQILGQKVEFLVSFYNNEISEKSEIFDDQFSVERPDGSNFTLKIRSTKLEDSAMYFCASSRGGRTYPYNEQFFGPGTRLTVL.

The chain is built from TRBV21-1 and TRBJ2-7. TRBV21-1 is an annotated pseudogene. The CDR3 has 15 residues. The CDR3 sequence: CASSNPPGARNEQYF. The CDR3 nucleotides read TGTGCCAGCAGCAACCCCCCGGGGGCGAGGAACGAGCAGTACTTC.

V gene TRBV19 combines with J gene TRBJ2-7; a weak D match, TRBD2 (6 bases). CDR3 size: 13 residues. The V gene lost 6 bases and the J gene lost 2 bases, with 11 bases spanning the gap. Germline CDR1 LNHDA, CDR2 SQIVND (reference sequence). CDR3 loop: CASSRGKPYEQYF. The CDR3 DNA reads TGTGCCAGTAGCCGGGGGAAACCCTACGAGCAGTACTTC.

This clone has a single count. J is TRBJ2-5 and V is TRBV7-9; D is possibly TRBD1 or TRBD2 (5 bases each). Germline V CDR1 and CDR2: SEHNR, FQNEAQ (reference sequence). This CDR3 contains 16 residues. V shed 1 base and J shed 3 bases, with 15 bases lying between them. CDR3 in amino acids: CASSLVLGRKKETQYF. CDR3 bases: TGTGCCAGCAGCTTAGTGCTGGGACGGAAGAAAGAGACCCAGTACTTC.

The DNA for the CDR3 is TGCGCCAGCAGCTTGATCGGCAGGGATGCGGACTACACCTTC. It specifies CASSLIGRDADYTF. V and J are TRBV5-1 and TRBJ1-2, with a tentative D call TRBD1 (5 bases). Trimming removed 1 base at V and 10 bases at J, with 17 bases between. From germline, CDR1 is SGHRS and CDR2 YFSETQ. The CDR3 length is 14 residues.

V and J are TRBV9 and TRBJ1-2, with D perhaps TRBD1 (5 bases). Trimming removed 0 bases from V and 6 bases from J, with 18 bases in between. The length of the CDR3 is 16 residues. Germline lookup yields CDR1 SGDLS and CDR2 YYNGEE. CDR3 in DNA: TGTGCCAGCAGCGTAGGCCCGGACGTCGGGGCCAATGGCTACACCTTC. Its protein product is CASSVGPDVGANGYTF.

V and J are TRBV7-2 and TRBJ2-5; 8 nucleotides match TRBD2. Unmatched junction bases numbered 4, after V lost 2 bases and J lost 5 bases. This CDR3 spans 14 amino acids. Germline loops: CDR1 SGHTA, CDR2 FQGNSA. The CDR3 sequence: CASSLREGRETQYF. The DNA of the CDR3 is TGTGCCAGCAGCTTACGGGAGGGAAGGGAGACCCAGTACTTC.

The V call is TRBV29-1, the J call TRBJ2-1; a possible D gene is TRBD1 (6 bases). The CDR3 covers 15 residues. CDR1 and CDR2 (germline): SQVTM, ANQGSEA. Trimming took off 2 bases at V and 0 bases at J, with 11 bases between the two ends. The CDR3 is CSVEMGAVSYNEQFF. DNA of the CDR3: TGCAGCGTTGAAATGGGGGCAGTCTCCTACAATGAGCAGTTCTTC.

This chain uses TRBV30 with TRBJ1-5; the D is unclear. V was pared by 3 bases and J by 3 bases, with 24 bases between. Per germline, CDR1 GTSNPN and CDR2 SVGIG (reference sequence). This CDR3 has 18 residues. The CDR3, as DNA: TGTGCCTGGAGGGTCGTTCTTGGTCAGGAACCTTACAATCAGCCCCAGCATTTT. Translating gives CAWRVVLGQEPYNQPQHF. Based on the CDR3 plus reference TRBV30 and TRBJ1-5, the full variable domain is SQTIHQWPATLVQPVGSPLSLECTVEGTSNPNLYWYRQAAGRGLQLLFYSVGIGQISSEVPQNLSASRPQDRQFILSSKKLLLSDSGFYLCAWRVVLGQEPYNQPQHFGDGTRLSIL.

The V call is TRBV5-8, the J call TRBJ2-3; TRBD2 agrees at 7 bases. Trimming cost V 4 bases and J 5 bases; bases outside gene matches: 10. The CDR3 extends over 15 amino acids. Germline-derived CDR1 and CDR2 are SGHTS and YDEGEE. As DNA, the CDR3 is TGTGCCAGCAGCCCCGGGGGAGGGGTTGGAGATACGCAGTATTTT. Translation gives CASSPGGGVGDTQYF.

The chain recombines TRBV18 with TRBJ2-1, with D tentatively TRBD1 (6 bases). The germline CDR1 and CDR2 sequences are KGHSH and LQKENI. Deletions cut 3 bases from V and 7 bases from J, with 7 bases between. This CDR3 contains 12 residues. The CDR3 DNA sequence: TGTGCCAGCTCACCCGACAGGAATGAGCAGTTCTTC. Its protein product is CASSPDRNEQFF. Complete variable domain (other parts from reference TRBV18 and TRBJ2-1): NAGVMQNPRHLVRRRGQEARLRCSPMKGHSHVYWYRQLPEEGLKFMVYLQKENIIDESGMPKERFSAEFPKEGPSILRIQQVVRGDSAAYFCASSPDRNEQFFGPGTRLTVL.

The gene calls are TRBV18 and TRBJ1-5; D possibly corresponds to TRBD1 (6 bases). Trimming removed 3 bases from V and 0 bases from J, with 12 bases in between. CDR3 length equals 16 residues. Germline CDR1 KGHSH, CDR2 LQKENI. The CDR3 loop reads CASSPWGADSNQPQHF. The DNA for the CDR3 is TGTGCCAGCTCACCCTGGGGGGCCGATAGCAATCAGCCCCAGCATTTT.

The rearrangement joins TRBV7-9 to TRBJ2-6, with unresolved D. Trimming stripped 5 bases from V and 0 bases from J, with 11 bases between. The CDR3 runs 16 residues. Germline V CDR1 and CDR2: SEHNR, FQNEAQ (reference sequence). The chain's CDR3 is CASSPRRPSGANVLTF. The CDR3 DNA is TGTGCCAGCAGCCCCAGGCGGCCCTCTGGGGCCAACGTCCTGACTTTC. Full variable domain (remainder filled in from reference TRBV7-9 and TRBJ2-6): DTGVSQNPRHKITKRGQNVTFRCDPISEHNRLYWYRQTLGQGPEFLTYFQNEAQLEKSRLLSDRFSAERPKGSFSTLEIQRTEQGDSAMYLCASSPRRPSGANVLTFGAGSRLTVL.

The chain combines TRBV28 with TRBJ2-1; D unclear. CDR3 length: 15 amino acids. Germline CDR1 is MDHEN and CDR2 is SYDVKM. Trimming took off 5 bases at V and 4 bases at J, with 15 bases between the two ends. CDR3 residues: CASSPGSISYNEQFF. The CDR3 DNA is TGTGCCAGCAGTCCCGGGTCCATCTCTTACAATGAGCAGTTCTTC.

This chain connects TRBV7-9 to TRBJ2-7; D might be TRBD2 (6 bases). The CDR3 length is 14 residues. Between the trimmed V and J ends, which lost 5 bases and 5 bases, there was a span of 16 bases. Per germline, CDR1 SEHNR and CDR2 FQNEAQ (reference sequence). CDR3 amino acids: CASSVLRETHEQYF. CDR3 DNA sequence: TGTGCCAGCAGCGTCCTCCGGGAGACCCACGAGCAGTACTTC.

The chain uses TRBV29-1 and TRBJ2-7; 10 bases match TRBD1. CDR3 length equals 15 residues. V gave up 4 bases and J gave up 3 bases; unmatched junction bases: 9. Germline V CDR1 and CDR2: SQVTM, ANQGSEA. DNA of the CDR3: TGCAGCGTTGGGAAGGGGGGACAGGGGATCTACGAGCAGTACTTC. Its translation: CSVGKGGQGIYEQYF.

V usage is TRBV4-1 and J usage is TRBJ2-3; 7 bases are a match to TRBD2. CDR1 and CDR2 from the germline V gene are MGHRA and YSYEKL. This CDR3 comprises 15 residues. With V trimmed by 3 bases and J by 0 bases, 3 bases remained unmatched. CDR3 residues: CASSHAGVSTDTQYF. DNA of the CDR3: TGCGCCAGCAGCCATGCGGGAGTGAGCACAGATACGCAGTATTTT.

The chain employs TRBV7-2 and TRBJ2-7; the D gene could be TRBD1 or TRBD2 (6 bases each). The V end lost 5 bases, the J end lost 3 bases, and 20 bases lay between the germline ends. Germline V gene sequence: CDR1 SGHTA, CDR2 FQGNSA. This CDR3 has 16 residues. The CDR3 nucleotides read TGTGCCAGCAGCACCCAAGGGGGGACGGTGATCTACGAGCAGTACTTC. It yields the protein CASSTQGGTVIYEQYF. Full variable domain (rest looked up from reference TRBV7-2 and TRBJ2-7): GAGVSQSPSNKVTEKGKDVELRCDPISGHTALYWYRQSLGQGLEFLIYFQGNSAPDKSGLPSDRFSAERTGGSVSTLTIQRTQQEDSAVYLCASSTQGGTVIYEQYFGPGTRLTVT.